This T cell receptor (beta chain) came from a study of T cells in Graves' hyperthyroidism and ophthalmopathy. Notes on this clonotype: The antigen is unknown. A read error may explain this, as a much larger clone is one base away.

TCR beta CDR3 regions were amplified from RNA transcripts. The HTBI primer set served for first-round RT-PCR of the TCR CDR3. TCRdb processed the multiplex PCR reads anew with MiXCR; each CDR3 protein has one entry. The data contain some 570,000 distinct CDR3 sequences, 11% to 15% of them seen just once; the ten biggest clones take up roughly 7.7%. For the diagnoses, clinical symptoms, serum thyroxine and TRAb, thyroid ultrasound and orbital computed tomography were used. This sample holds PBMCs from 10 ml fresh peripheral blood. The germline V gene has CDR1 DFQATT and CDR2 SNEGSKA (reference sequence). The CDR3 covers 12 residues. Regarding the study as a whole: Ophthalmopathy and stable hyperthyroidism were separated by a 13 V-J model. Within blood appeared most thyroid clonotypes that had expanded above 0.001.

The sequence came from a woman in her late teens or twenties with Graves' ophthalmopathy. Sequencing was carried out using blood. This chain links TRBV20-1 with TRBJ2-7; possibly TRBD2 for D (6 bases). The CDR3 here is CSASRDSYGQYF. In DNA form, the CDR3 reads TGCAGTGCTAGCAGGGACTCTTACGGGCAGTACTTC.